The rows below give T cell receptor beta chains drawn from one sample of a study of T cells after posttransplantation cyclophosphamide. Assay used: immunoSEQ multiplex PCR; TCRdb lists only in-frame clones, some missing. This sample carries 6,000 to 7,500 clones, none of them present only once. The source was PBMCs, collected after allogeneic stem cell transplant with posttransplant cyclophosphamide. Receptors were obtained from a male patient aged 45-60 years who received an allogeneic stem cell transplant from an unrelated donor, was CMV-positive, and had acute GVHD only. The graft donor may have given rise to some T cells. Each CDR3 is given with its conserved first and last residue. D genes are given only for firm matches. Rows give clone size only sometimes, using once, few, many, or a class for an expanded clone.

v_gene: TRBV7-8; d_gene: TRBD2; j_gene: TRBJ2-2; abundance: -; CDR3nt: TGTGCCAGCAGCCCGTCGGCCGGGACTAGCGGTACCGGGGAGCTGTTTTTT; CDR3aa: CASSPSAGTSGTGELFF
v_gene: TRBV20-1; d_gene: -; j_gene: TRBJ2-2; abundance: many; CDR3nt: TGCAGTGCCTCGTCGGCCGGGGAGCTGTTTTTT; CDR3aa: CSASSAGELFF
v_gene: TRBV5-1; d_gene: TRBD2; j_gene: TRBJ2-1; abundance: few; CDR3nt: TGCGCCAGCAGCCCTGGGACTAGCGGGGGCCGCTACAATGAGCAGTTCTTC; CDR3aa: CASSPGTSGGRYNEQFF
v_gene: TRBV5-1; d_gene: -; j_gene: TRBJ2-5; abundance: many; CDR3nt: TGCGCCAGCAGCTTGGGGACAGACCAAGAGACCCAGTACTTC; CDR3aa: CASSLGTDQETQYF
v_gene: TRBV7-8; d_gene: -; j_gene: TRBJ1-2; abundance: few; CDR3nt: TGTGCCAGCGGGGGCAGTAACTATGGCTACACCTTC; CDR3aa: CASGGSNYGYTF
v_gene: TRBV4-1; d_gene: -; j_gene: TRBJ2-1; abundance: hyperexpanded; CDR3nt: TGCGCCAGCAGCCAAGAAGCACAGAGCTCCTACAATGAGCAGTTCTTC; CDR3aa: CASSQEAQSSYNEQFF
v_gene: TRBV7-2; d_gene: TRBD1; j_gene: TRBJ2-5; abundance: few; CDR3nt: TGTGCCAGCAGCTTGGACAGGGTGTCGGAGACCCAGTACTTC; CDR3aa: CASSLDRVSETQYF
v_gene: TRBV19; d_gene: -; j_gene: TRBJ2-7; abundance: many; CDR3nt: TGTGCCAGTAGGCCGCGTGGGAAGGGGACCTACGAGCAGTACTTC; CDR3aa: CASRPRGKGTYEQYF
v_gene: TRBV5-4; d_gene: TRBD1; j_gene: TRBJ1-6; abundance: many; CDR3nt: TGTGCCAGCAGCTCGACAGGGTCAGATTCACCCCTCCACTTT; CDR3aa: CASSSTGSDSPLHF
v_gene: TRBV19; d_gene: -; j_gene: TRBJ2-5; abundance: many; CDR3nt: TGTGCCAGTAGACTCGAGACAGACGAGACCCAGTACTTC; CDR3aa: CASRLETDETQYF
v_gene: TRBV19; d_gene: TRBD1; j_gene: TRBJ2-5; abundance: many; CDR3nt: TGTGCCAGTAGTCTCCCCCTCCCGGGACAGTCCATTGCCCAGTACTTC; CDR3aa: CASSLPLPGQSIAQYF
v_gene: TRBV7-6; d_gene: -; j_gene: TRBJ2-3; abundance: -; CDR3nt: TGTGCCAGCAGCTTAGAGGCTACTACCACAGATACGCAGTATTTT; CDR3aa: CASSLEATTTDTQYF
v_gene: TRBV7-2; d_gene: -; j_gene: TRBJ2-7; abundance: many; CDR3nt: TGTGCCAGCAGCTTCAGGGGCCCCTACGAGCAGTACTTC; CDR3aa: CASSFRGPYEQYF
v_gene: TRBV2; d_gene: -; j_gene: TRBJ1-1; abundance: few; CDR3nt: TGTGCCAGCAGTCGGGACTCTATACAGTACACTGAAGCTTTCTTT; CDR3aa: CASSRDSIQYTEAFF
v_gene: TRBV10-3; d_gene: TRBD2; j_gene: TRBJ2-7; abundance: few; CDR3nt: TGTGCCATCAGTGTATTACTAGCGGGAGACTACGAGCAGTACTTC; CDR3aa: CAISVLLAGDYEQYF